A single T cell receptor (beta chain) is shown here with its context. Its antigen is currently unknown. The data originate from a study of identical twins. Points from the study as a whole: When twins shared out-of-frame alpha sequences, those sequences had excess low generation probability.

TCRdb analysed the 5' RACE reads with MiXCR anew, one entry per CDR3 protein. Altogether 540,000 or so distinct CDR3 sequences are present, approximately 20% being singletons, with the ten largest covering 0.48%. All donors were healthy, and all were Caucasian. The data were also submitted as part of a second study, on yellow fever vaccine responses in identical twins.

This sequence was found in a woman under 30 in good health. Sequenced material: CD4+ T cells sorted from blood.

The CDR3 loop reads CASSYLAGSTDTQYF. The CDR3 nucleotides are TGTGCCAGCAGCTATCTAGCGGGTAGCACAGATACGCAGTATTTT. V and J are TRBV2 and TRBJ2-3; the match to TRBD2 covers 8 bases. Trimming removed 6 bases from V and 0 bases from J; junction bases left unmatched: 5. Germline-derived CDR1 and CDR2 are SNHLY and FYNNEI. CDR3 length: 15 residues.